Below are 8 T cell receptor beta chains sequenced from a single sample in a study of spatial heterogeneity in lung cancer. TCRdb analysed the 5' RACE reads with MiXCR anew, one entry per CDR3 protein. The repertoire includes tens of thousands of distinct CDR3 sequences, around 5.3% of them detected once, and approximately 35% sits in the top ten. The time point: sample taken at primary tumor resection. Sequenced material: PBMCs, taken at surgery. These receptors were taken from a male donor with early-stage non-small cell lung cancer.

The rearrangement links TRBV7-9 to TRBJ2-1, with 9 positions matching TRBD1. This CDR3 is 15 amino acids long. Germline CDR1 SEHNR, CDR2 FQNEAQ (reference sequence). The junction had 11 bases not matched to a gene; V was cut back by 6 bases and J by 8 bases. CDR3 sequence reads: CASRFGTGKLDEQFF. The CDR3 nucleotides read TGTGCCAGCAGGTTCGGGACAGGGAAGCTGGATGAGCAGTTCTTC.

This clonotype was seen at least ten times. This chain joins TRBV7-3 and TRBJ2-1; the match to TRBD2 covers 15 bases. The CDR3 consists of 17 residues. V dropped 4 bases and J dropped 4; count of bases not matched to a gene: 5. Looked up from germline, CDR1 is SGHTA and CDR2 is FQGTGA. The CDR3 DNA reads TGTGCCAGCAGCTCTTACGGACTAGCGGGAGGGTACAATGAGCAGTTCTTC. The encoded protein is CASSSYGLAGGYNEQFF.

This clonotype was seen repeatedly, ten times or more. The V and J genes are TRBV11-2 and TRBJ2-7; weak D call: TRBD2 (7 bases). Trimming stripped 4 bases from V and 6 bases from J, with 22 bases between. This CDR3 has 16 residues. The germline V gene encodes CDR1 SGHAT and CDR2 FQNNGV. CDR3 DNA: TGTGCCAGCAGCTCCACGGCCGGGCGGGGGCCCGTCGAGCAGTACTTC. Protein: CASSSTAGRGPVEQYF. The variable domain in full, completed from reference TRBV11-2 and TRBJ2-7, reads EAGVAQSPRYKIIEKRQSVAFWCNPISGHATLYWYQQILGQGPKLLIQFQNNGVVDDSQLPKDRFSAERLKGVDSTLKIQPAKLEDSAVYLCASSSTAGRGPVEQYFGPGTRLTVT.

This clonotype was detected many times. The chain couples TRBV3-1 to TRBJ1-5; unclear D gene. The CDR3 runs 15 residues. V was pared by 1 base and J by 4 bases, with 11 bases between. Per the germline V gene, CDR1 is LGHDT and CDR2 is YNNKEL (reference sequence). This CDR3 reads CASSQGGHQNQPQHF. CDR3 DNA: TGTGCCAGCAGCCAAGGTGGGCATCAAAATCAGCCCCAGCATTTT.

This clonotype came up many times. The J gene is TRBJ1-5, the V gene TRBV19, with D possibly being TRBD1 (6 bases). Trimming took off 0 bases at V and 7 bases at J, with 10 bases between the two ends. The germline V gene encodes CDR1 LNHDA and CDR2 SQIVND (reference sequence). The CDR3 consists of 14 residues. This CDR3 reads CASSIEDSGQPQHF. The CDR3 nucleotides read TGTGCCAGTAGTATAGAGGACAGTGGGCAGCCCCAGCATTTT.

In its sample, this clonotype is medium-sized. The chain carries TRBV19 and TRBJ1-5; D unclear. V lost 2 bases and J 5 bases, leaving 13 bases between the germline ends. This CDR3 is built from 15 residues. Germline V CDR1 and CDR2: LNHDA, SQIVND (reference sequence). The CDR3 sequence is CASSILALVDQPQHF. The CDR3, as DNA: TGTGCCAGTAGTATACTTGCTTTGGTTGATCAGCCCCAGCATTTT.

This clonotype appeared many times. This rearrangement joins TRBV7-9 to TRBJ2-2; D is undetermined. V gave up 5 bases and J gave up 7 bases, with 8 bases separating them. The germline V gene encodes CDR1 SEHNR and CDR2 FQNEAQ (reference sequence). This CDR3 spans 12 amino acids. In nucleotides, the CDR3 is TGTGCCAGCAGCGTAGTGATCGGGGAGCTGTTTTTT. The encoded protein is CASSVVIGELFF.

This clonotype was recorded a few times. CDR3 DNA: TGTGCCAGCAGTTCGCGGGGTGGCTGGACAGATACGCAGTATTTT. Translated, it gives CASSSRGGWTDTQYF. The chain uses TRBV27 and TRBJ2-3, with D tentatively TRBD2 (6 bases). The germline V gene encodes CDR1 MNHEY and CDR2 SMNVEV (reference sequence). The germline V and J ends were trimmed by 4 bases and 3 bases, with 14 bases remaining between them. The CDR3 loop spans 15 amino acids.